The 8 T cell receptor beta chains below come from one sample, sequenced in a study of T cells in tumors after PD-1 blockade. Assay used: immunoSEQ multiplex PCR; TCRdb lists only in-frame clones, some missing. The sample holds around 34,000 clones; roughly 73% are singletons and the top ten take approximately 40%. The source material was PBMCs, sampled after anti-PD-1 treatment. The receptor set was obtained from a human donor with basal cell carcinoma.

This chain links TRBV27 with TRBJ1-5; the match to TRBD1 covers 8 bases. Germline values: CDR1 MNHEY, CDR2 SMNVEV (reference sequence). After removal of 6 bases from V and 2 bases from J, the junction contained 6 bases not matched to a gene. The CDR3 contains 15 residues. The DNA of the CDR3 is TGTGCCAGCAGGGGTGCAGGGGGCGGCAATCAGCCCCAGCATTTT. Encoded protein: CASRGAGGGNQPQHF.

CDR3 nucleotides: TGTGCCAGTAGTAGAGGTACCGGGACCCAATTCTACGAGCAGTACTTC. Translating it yields CASSRGTGTQFYEQYF. This chain links TRBV19 with TRBJ2-7; the D gene could be TRBD1 or TRBD2 (5 bases each). CDR1 LNHDA and CDR2 SQIVND come from the germline V gene (reference sequence). Trimming took off 4 bases at V and 3 bases at J, with 19 bases between the two ends. This CDR3 comprises 16 residues.

This chain joins TRBV12-5 and TRBJ1-5, with 7 nucleotides matching TRBD1. CDR3 size: 18 residues. V trimming: 4 bases; J trimming: 5 bases; junction bases outside the gene matches: 17. Looked up from germline, CDR1 is LGHNT and CDR2 is FRNRAP. CDR3 region: CASGSPSPRQGYDQPQHF. DNA for the CDR3: TGTGCTAGTGGTTCGCCCAGTCCGAGACAGGGATATGATCAGCCCCAGCATTTT.

This sequence joins TRBV9 and TRBJ2-7; 9 bases align to TRBD1. The CDR3 sequence is 14 residues long. The V gene's germline CDR1 is SGDLS and CDR2 YYNGEE. Trimming at V came to 0 bases and at J to 3 bases, leaving 1 base not matched to a gene. CDR3 sequence: CASSVAGQGYEQYF. The CDR3 DNA sequence: TGTGCCAGCAGCGTAGCGGGACAGGGCTACGAGCAGTACTTC.

The chain links TRBV5-1 to TRBJ2-2; D not resolved. The V gene lost 1 base and the J gene lost 4 bases, with 8 bases spanning the gap. The CDR3 has 14 amino acids. The germline gives CDR1 SGHRS, CDR2 YFSETQ. The CDR3 DNA follows: TGCGCCAGCAGCTTGTTAACCACCACCGGGGAGCTGTTTTTT. Encoded protein: CASSLLTTTGELFF.

This chain links TRBV14 with TRBJ2-1, with D perhaps TRBD2 (6 bases). Germline CDR1 and CDR2: SGHDN and FVKESK. CDR3 length: 14 amino acids. V was trimmed by 3 bases and J by 8 bases, leaving 14 bases between them. CDR3 coding DNA: TGTGCCAGCAGCCACACTCCGGGGGTCTATGAGCAGTTCTTC. It codes for CASSHTPGVYEQFF.

The chain links TRBV7-9 to TRBJ2-2; TRBD1 is a possible D gene (5 bases). CDR3 length: 15 residues. V dropped 5 bases and J dropped 1 base, with 11 bases sitting between them. Germline assignment: CDR1 SEHNR and CDR2 FQNEAQ (reference sequence). This chain's CDR3 is CASSRLGRNTGELFF. CDR3 bases: TGTGCCAGCAGCCGTTTGGGGCGGAACACCGGGGAGCTGTTTTTT. Variable domain in full (rest from reference TRBV7-9 and TRBJ2-2): DTGVSQNPRHKITKRGQNVTFRCDPISEHNRLYWYRQTLGQGPEFLTYFQNEAQLEKSRLLSDRFSAERPKGSFSTLEIQRTEQGDSAMYLCASSRLGRNTGELFFGEGSRLTVL.

V and J are TRBV5-1 and TRBJ1-4; D is ambiguous. The germline gives CDR1 SGHRS, CDR2 YFSETQ. Trimming left V 3 bases short and J 4 bases short, with 16 bases between. The CDR3 is 16 amino acids. The CDR3 bases are TGCGCCAGCAGCTCGGGCCTCGTGGGTAATAATGAAAAACTGTTTTTT. Its translation: CASSSGLVGNNEKLFF.